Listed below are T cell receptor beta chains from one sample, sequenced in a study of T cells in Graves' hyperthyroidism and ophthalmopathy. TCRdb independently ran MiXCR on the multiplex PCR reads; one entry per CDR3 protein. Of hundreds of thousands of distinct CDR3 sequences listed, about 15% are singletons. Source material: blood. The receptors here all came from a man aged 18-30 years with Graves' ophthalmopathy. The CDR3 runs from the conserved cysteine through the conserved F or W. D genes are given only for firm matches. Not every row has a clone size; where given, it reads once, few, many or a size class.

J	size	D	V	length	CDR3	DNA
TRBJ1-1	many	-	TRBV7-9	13	CASSLYMNTEAFF	TGTGCCAGCAGCTTATATATGAACACTGAAGCTTTCTTT
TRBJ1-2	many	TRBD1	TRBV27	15	CASSPDGTGVGGYTF	TGTGCCAGCAGTCCAGACGGGACAGGGGTAGGTGGCTACACCTTC
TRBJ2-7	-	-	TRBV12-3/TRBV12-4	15	CASTPPRGTSYEQYF	TGTGCCAGCACCCCCCCCAGGGGTACATCCTACGAGCAGTACTTC
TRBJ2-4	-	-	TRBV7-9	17	CASSLVRDGLAKNIQYF	TGTGCCAGCAGCTTAGTTAGGGACGGTCTAGCCAAAAACATTCAGTACTTC
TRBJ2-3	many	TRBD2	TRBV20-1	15	CSALRLAGTTDTQYF	TGCAGTGCTCTACGACTAGCGGGGACCACAGATACGCAGTATTTT
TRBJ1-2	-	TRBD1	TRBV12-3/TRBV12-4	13	CASSGTGSRGYTF	TGTGCCAGCAGCGGGACAGGGAGTCGGGGCTACACCTTC
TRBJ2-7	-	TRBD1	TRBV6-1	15	CASRKGTEVPGEQYF	TGTGCCAGCCGTAAGGGGACAGAGGTCCCTGGAGAGCAGTACTTC
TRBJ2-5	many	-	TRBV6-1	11	CASSRGVTQYF	TGTGCCAGCAGTCGAGGTGTGACCCAGTACTTC
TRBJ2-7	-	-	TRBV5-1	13	CASSYTGSYEQYF	TGCGCCAGCAGCTATACAGGGTCCTACGAGCAGTACTTC
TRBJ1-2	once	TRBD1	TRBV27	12	CASRQGATGYTF	TGTGCCAGCAGGCAGGGGGCGACTGGCTACACCTTC
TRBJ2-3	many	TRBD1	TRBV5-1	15	CASLGGQSSTDTQYF	TGCGCCAGCCTAGGGGGACAGTCAAGCACAGATACGCAGTATTTT
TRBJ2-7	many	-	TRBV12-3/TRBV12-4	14	CASSLLPEVYEQYF	TGTGCCAGCAGTTTACTTCCGGAGGTCTACGAGCAGTACTTC
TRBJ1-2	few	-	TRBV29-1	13	CSVEKSQGHGYTF	TGCAGCGTTGAAAAGAGCCAGGGGCATGGCTACACCTTC
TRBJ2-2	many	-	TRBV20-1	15	CSARQARRRAGELFF	TGCAGTGCTCGCCAGGCCCGGCGGCGGGCGGGGGAGCTGTTTTTT
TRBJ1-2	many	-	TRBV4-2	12	CASSQGSDGYTF	TGTGCCAGCAGCCAGGGCTCGGATGGCTACACCTTC
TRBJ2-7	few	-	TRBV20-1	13	CSARWDYTYEQYF	TGCAGTGCTAGATGGGATTATACCTACGAGCAGTACTTC
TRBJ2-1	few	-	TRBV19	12	CASTGGYNEQFF	TGTGCCAGTACTGGAGGTTACAATGAGCAGTTCTTC
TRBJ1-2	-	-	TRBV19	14	CASRGQALPYGYTF	TGTGCCAGTAGAGGTCAGGCTCTTCCCTATGGCTACACCTTC
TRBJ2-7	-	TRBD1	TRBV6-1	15	CASSERGTGDYEQYF	TGTGCCAGCAGTGAAAGGGGGACAGGGGATTACGAGCAGTACTTC
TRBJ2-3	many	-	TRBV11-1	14	CASSLEGSTDTQYF	TGTGCCAGCAGCTTAGAAGGGAGCACAGATACGCAGTATTTT
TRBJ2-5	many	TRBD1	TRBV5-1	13	CASSQTGVETQYF	TGCGCCAGCAGCCAGACAGGGGTGGAGACCCAGTACTTC
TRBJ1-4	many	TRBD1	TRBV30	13	CAWSRTGVEKLFF	TGTGCCTGGAGTAGGACAGGGGTGGAAAAACTGTTTTTT
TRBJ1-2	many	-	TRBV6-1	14	CASSEVLRGGGYTF	TGTGCCAGCAGTGAAGTACTACGGGGTGGCGGCTACACCTTC
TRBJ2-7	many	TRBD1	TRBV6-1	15	CASRLHRGPDYEQYF	TGTGCCAGCAGATTGCACAGGGGGCCCGACTACGAGCAGTACTTC
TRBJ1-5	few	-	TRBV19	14	CASNVHDSNQPQHF	TGTGCCAGTAATGTCCACGATAGCAATCAGCCCCAGCATTTT
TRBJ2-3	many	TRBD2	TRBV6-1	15	CASSGGGRAKDTQYF	TGTGCCAGCAGTGGAGGCGGGAGGGCCAAGGATACGCAGTATTTT